These 3 T cell receptor beta chains came from one sample sequenced in a study of pediatric ulcerative colitis. The data were produced by immunoSEQ multiplex PCR, yet TCRdb's version contains in-frame clones alone and is incomplete. The sample has some 4,900 clones, roughly nine tenths seen once; the top ten hold approximately 1.9%. Input material: blood. Receptors originate from a boy aged 5-17 years with mild ulcerative colitis.

CDR3 nucleotides: TGTGCCATTATGAAAGCGGACTCCTACAATGAGCAGTTCTTC. Residues: CAIMKADSYNEQFF. The chain uses TRBV28 and TRBJ2-1; weak D call: TRBD2 (5 bases). The CDR3 loop spans 14 amino acids. Between the trimmed V and J ends, which lost 10 bases and 0 bases, there was a span of 13 bases. The germline gives CDR1 MDHEN, CDR2 SYDVKM.

The gene calls are TRBV27 and TRBJ1-1, with no clear D. CDR1 MNHEY and CDR2 SMNVEV come from the germline V gene (reference sequence). V was cut by 1 base and J by 0 bases, with 12 bases left in between. This CDR3 comprises 16 residues. Written as DNA, the CDR3 is TGTGCCAGCAGTTTATATTGGGAGGTCATGAACACTGAAGCTTTCTTT. This codes for CASSLYWEVMNTEAFF.

The gene calls are TRBV7-9 and TRBJ2-7; D is perhaps TRBD2 (6 bases). The CDR3 has 17 residues. Looked up from germline, CDR1 is SEHNR and CDR2 is FQNEAQ (reference sequence). Between the trimmed V and J ends, which lost 2 bases and 6 bases, there was a span of 23 bases. The CDR3 DNA reads TGTGCCAGCAGCTTAAGGCCCACCGAGGGGAGGTCCGCCGAGCAGTACTTC. Encoded protein: CASSLRPTEGRSAEQYF.